This T cell receptor beta chain was sequenced during a study of blood T cell repertoires in COVID-19. Study-level background: Sources were T cells, B-cell-depleted T cells, or PBMCs; the material itself was cDNA or gDNA.

Symptom resolution, clearance, or two negative PCRs marked donors in Cohort 3 as recovered. This clone was observed a few times. In the source study's methods: Cell counts per sample came from amplifying reference gene primers. The protocol was immunoSEQ multiplex PCR, while the TCRdb copy is restricted to in-frame clones and leaves out a portion. For V, J and clone size, that table is used; D and trimming come from the DNA. The top ten hold more than 1.5% of the sample, which has 250,000 or so clones, 85% to 90% seen once. Germline CDR1 reads MNHEY; CDR2 reads SVGAGI. There are 14 residues in the CDR3. The V end was cut by 0 bases, the J end by 4 bases, with 9 bases between.

The gene calls are TRBV6-5 and TRBJ1-1; perhaps TRBD1 as D (5 bases). The sequence was collected from a man in his forties who had recovered from COVID-19. The sequencing input was PBMCs or T cells enriched from blood (not recorded which). CDR3 nucleotides: TGTGCCAGCAGTTACTCGATAAGGGGCACTGAAGCTTTCTTT. It specifies CASSYSIRGTEAFF.